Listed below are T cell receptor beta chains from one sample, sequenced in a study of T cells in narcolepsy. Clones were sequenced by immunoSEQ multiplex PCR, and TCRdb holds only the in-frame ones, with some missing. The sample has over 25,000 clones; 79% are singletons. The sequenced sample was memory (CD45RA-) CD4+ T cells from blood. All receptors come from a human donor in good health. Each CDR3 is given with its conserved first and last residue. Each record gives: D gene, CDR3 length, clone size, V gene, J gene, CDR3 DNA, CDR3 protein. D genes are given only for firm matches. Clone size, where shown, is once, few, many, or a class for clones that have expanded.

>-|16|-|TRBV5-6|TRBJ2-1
TGTGCCAGCAGTTTGGAGTTGACCAGGGGTTACGATGAGCAGTTCTTC
CASSLELTRGYDEQFF
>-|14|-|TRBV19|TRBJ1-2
TGTGCCAGTAGGGACTCCGGGAGGAACTATGGCTACACCTTC
CASRDSGRNYGYTF
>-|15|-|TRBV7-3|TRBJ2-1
TGTGCCAGCAGCAGCGACGCTCTCGCAGGCTCTGAGCAGTTCTTC
CASSSDALAGSEQFF
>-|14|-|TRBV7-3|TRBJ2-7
TGTGCCAGCAGCCCAGAGCCAGGCCCCTACGAGCAGTACTTC
CASSPEPGPYEQYF
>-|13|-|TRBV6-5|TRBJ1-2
TGTGCCAGCGGGACGCCCCTGGGATCGGGCTACACCTTC
CASGTPLGSGYTF
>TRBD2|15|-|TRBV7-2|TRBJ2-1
TGTGCCAGCAGCCCCAAGGGCGGCGGGGGGGGTGAGCAGTTCTTC
CASSPKGGGGGEQFF
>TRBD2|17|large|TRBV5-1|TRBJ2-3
TGCGCCAGCAGTTCGGGACTAGCGGGGGCGGGCACAGATACGCAGTATTTT
CASSSGLAGAGTDTQYF
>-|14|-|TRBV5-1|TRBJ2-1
TGCGCCAGCAGCTTGTCGGCAGAAAACAATGAGCAGTTCTTC
CASSLSAENNEQFF
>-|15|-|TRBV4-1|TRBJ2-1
TGCGCCAGCAGCCAAGCCGGGGGCCGGTACAATGAGCAGTTCTTC
CASSQAGGRYNEQFF
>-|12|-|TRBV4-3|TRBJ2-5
TGCGCCAGCAGCCAAGATGGGAAGACCCAGTACTTC
CASSQDGKTQYF
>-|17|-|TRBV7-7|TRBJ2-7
TGTGCTAGCAGCTTAGGGGATAGTGGCAGGGCCCCCTACGAGCAGTACTTC
CASSLGDSGRAPYEQYF
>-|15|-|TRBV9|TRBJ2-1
TGTGCCAGCAGCGTAACAGGTAGCCCCGGAGGTGAGCAGTTCTTC
CASSVTGSPGGEQFF
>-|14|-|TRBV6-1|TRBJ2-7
TGTGCCATCATATCATACCTCCCCTCCTACGAGCAGTACTTC
CAIISYLPSYEQYF
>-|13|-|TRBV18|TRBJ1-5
TGTGCCAGCTCACCGGGGGCCCTACAGCCCCAGCATTTT
CASSPGALQPQHF
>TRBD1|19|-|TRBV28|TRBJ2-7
TGTGCCAGCAGTTTCCTCTACTCGGGACAGGCACGCCTCTCCTACGAGCAGTACTTC
CASSFLYSGQARLSYEQYF
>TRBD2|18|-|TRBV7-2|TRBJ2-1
TGTGCCAGCAGCTTAGTTAGGGCTAGCGGGGGGCGGGCTAATGAGCAGTTCTTC
CASSLVRASGGRANEQFF
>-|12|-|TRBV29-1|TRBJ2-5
TGCAGCGTTCTAACAGCTAAAGAGACCCAGTACTTC
CSVLTAKETQYF
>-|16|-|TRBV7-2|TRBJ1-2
TGTGCCAGCAGCCAAGCTGCCGGGGGATCTAACTATGGCTACACCTTC
CASSQAAGGSNYGYTF
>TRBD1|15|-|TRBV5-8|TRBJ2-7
TGTGCCAGCAGCCTACGGACAGGGGGCTTCTACGAGCAGTACTTC
CASSLRTGGFYEQYF
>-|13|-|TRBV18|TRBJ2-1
TGTGCCAGCTCACCAGGGTTGTACAATGAGCAGTTCTTC
CASSPGLYNEQFF
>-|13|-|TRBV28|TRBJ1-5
TGTGCCAGCAAAGGAGGGATCAATCAGCCCCAGCATTTT
CASKGGINQPQHF
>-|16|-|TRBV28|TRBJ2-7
TGTGCCAGCAGCCTCCCGAGGGTGGGGGGCAGGGACGAGCAGTACTTC
CASSLPRVGGRDEQYF
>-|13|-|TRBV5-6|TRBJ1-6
TGTGCCAGCGCCTCGGGGTTGAATTCACCCCTCCACTTT
CASASGLNSPLHF
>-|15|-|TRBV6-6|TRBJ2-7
TGTGCCAGCAGCCTCGGCGGGGGCACCTCCTACGAGCAGTACTTC
CASSLGGGTSYEQYF
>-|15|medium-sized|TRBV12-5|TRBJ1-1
TGTGCTAGTGGTTTGGTCCGGGGGCAACGGACTGAAGCTTTCTTT
CASGLVRGQRTEAFF
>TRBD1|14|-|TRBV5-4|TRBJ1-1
TGTGCCAGCAGCAGGACAGGGGTTGACACTGAAGCTTTCTTT
CASSRTGVDTEAFF
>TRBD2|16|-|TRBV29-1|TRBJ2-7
TGCAGCGTCCTAGGGACTAGCGGACACCCGAGCTACGAGCAGTACTTC
CSVLGTSGHPSYEQYF
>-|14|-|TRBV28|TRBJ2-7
TGTGCCAGCAGCCCCTCGGTTGGAGGGTACGAGCAGTACTTC
CASSPSVGGYEQYF
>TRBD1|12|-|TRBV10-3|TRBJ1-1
TGTGCCATCAAGGGACAGGAGTCTGAAGCTTTCTTT
CAIKGQESEAFF
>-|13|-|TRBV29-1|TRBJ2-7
TGCAGCGTTGAATTTCAAGGAGTCTACGAGCAGTACTTC
CSVEFQGVYEQYF
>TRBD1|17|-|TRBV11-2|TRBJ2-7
TGTGCCAGCAGCGCCGGGACAGGTAGGCATGTGTCCTACGAGCAGTACTTC
CASSAGTGRHVSYEQYF